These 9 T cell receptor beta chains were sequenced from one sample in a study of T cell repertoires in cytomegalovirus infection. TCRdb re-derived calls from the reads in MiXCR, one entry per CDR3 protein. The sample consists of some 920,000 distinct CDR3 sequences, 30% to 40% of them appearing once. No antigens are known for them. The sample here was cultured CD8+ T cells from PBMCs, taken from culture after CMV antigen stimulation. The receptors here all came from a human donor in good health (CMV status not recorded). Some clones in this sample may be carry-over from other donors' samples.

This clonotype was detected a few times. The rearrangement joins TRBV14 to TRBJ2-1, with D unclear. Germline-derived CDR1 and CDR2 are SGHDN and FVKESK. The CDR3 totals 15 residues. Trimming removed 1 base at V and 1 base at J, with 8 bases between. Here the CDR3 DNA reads TGTGCCAGCAGCCAAGCTACAACTTCCTACAATGAGCAGTTCTTC. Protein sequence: CASSQATTSYNEQFF.

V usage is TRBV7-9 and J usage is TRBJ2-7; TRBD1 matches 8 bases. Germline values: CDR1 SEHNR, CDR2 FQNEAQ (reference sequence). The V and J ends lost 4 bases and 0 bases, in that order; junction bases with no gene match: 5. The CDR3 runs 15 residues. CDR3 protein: CASSSADRDSYEQYV. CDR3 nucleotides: TGTGCCAGCAGCTCCGCGGACAGGGACTCCTACGAGCAGTACGTC.

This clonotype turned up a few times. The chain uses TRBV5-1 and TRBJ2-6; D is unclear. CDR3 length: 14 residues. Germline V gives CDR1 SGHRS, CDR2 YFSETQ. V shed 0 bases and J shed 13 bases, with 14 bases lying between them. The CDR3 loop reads CASSLETWARVLTF. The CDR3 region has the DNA TGCGCCAGCAGCTTGGAAACGTGGGCGCGGGTCCTGACTTTC.

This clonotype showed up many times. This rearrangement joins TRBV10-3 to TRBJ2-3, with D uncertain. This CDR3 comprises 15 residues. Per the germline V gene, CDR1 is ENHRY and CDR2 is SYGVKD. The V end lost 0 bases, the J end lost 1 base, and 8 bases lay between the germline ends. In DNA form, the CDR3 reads TGTGCCATCAGTGAGTCGACGGTTGGCACAGATACGCAGTATTTT. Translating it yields CAISESTVGTDTQYF.

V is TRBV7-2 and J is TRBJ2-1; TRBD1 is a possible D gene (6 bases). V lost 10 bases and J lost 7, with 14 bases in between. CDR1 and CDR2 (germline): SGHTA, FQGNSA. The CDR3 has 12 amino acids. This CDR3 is CATQGRVNEQFF. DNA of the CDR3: TGTGCCACACAGGGTCGGGTGAATGAGCAGTTCTTC.

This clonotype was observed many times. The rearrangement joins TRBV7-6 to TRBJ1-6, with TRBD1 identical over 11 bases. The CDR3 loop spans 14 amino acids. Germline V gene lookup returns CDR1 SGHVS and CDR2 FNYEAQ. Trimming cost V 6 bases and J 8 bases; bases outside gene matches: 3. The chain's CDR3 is CASRWGQGDSPLHF. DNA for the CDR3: TGTGCCAGCAGATGGGGACAGGGGGATTCACCCCTCCACTTT.

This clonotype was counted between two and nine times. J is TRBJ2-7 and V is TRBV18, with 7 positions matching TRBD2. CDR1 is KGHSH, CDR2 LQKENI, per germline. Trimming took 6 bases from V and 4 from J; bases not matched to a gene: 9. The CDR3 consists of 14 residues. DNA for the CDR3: TGTGCCAGCTCTCTACGGGGGGAAGGGTACGAGCAGTACTTC. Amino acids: CASSLRGEGYEQYF.

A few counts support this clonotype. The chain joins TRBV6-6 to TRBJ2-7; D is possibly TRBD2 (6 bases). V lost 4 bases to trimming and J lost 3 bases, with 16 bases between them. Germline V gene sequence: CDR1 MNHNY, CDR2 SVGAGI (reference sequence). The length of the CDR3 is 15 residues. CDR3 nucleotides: TGTGCCAGCAGTTGGGACTCCCCTCACAACTACGAGCAGTACGTC. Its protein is CASSWDSPHNYEQYV.

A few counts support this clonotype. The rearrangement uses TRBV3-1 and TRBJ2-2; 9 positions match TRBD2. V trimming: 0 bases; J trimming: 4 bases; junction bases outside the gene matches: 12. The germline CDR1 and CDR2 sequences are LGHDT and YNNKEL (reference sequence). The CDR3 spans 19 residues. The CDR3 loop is CASSQELYGGGAGTGELFF. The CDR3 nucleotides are TGTGCCAGCAGCCAAGAACTATACGGCGGGGGGGCCGGCACCGGGGAGCTGTTTTTT.